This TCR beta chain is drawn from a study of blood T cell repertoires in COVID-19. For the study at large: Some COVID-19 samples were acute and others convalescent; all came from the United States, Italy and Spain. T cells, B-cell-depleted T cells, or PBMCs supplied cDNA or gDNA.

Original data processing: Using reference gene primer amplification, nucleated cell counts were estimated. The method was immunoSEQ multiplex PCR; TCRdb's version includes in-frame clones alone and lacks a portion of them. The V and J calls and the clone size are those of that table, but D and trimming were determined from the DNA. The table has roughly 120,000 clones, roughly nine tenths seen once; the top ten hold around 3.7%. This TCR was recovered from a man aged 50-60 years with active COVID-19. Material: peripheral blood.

The CDR3 here is CASKTLSGTDTQYF. CDR3 bases: TGTGCCAGCAAAACTTTGAGCGGAACAGATACGCAGTATTTT. The V and J genes are TRBV6-6 and TRBJ2-3, with D perhaps matching TRBD2 (5 bases). The CDR3 extends over 14 amino acids. The V gene's germline CDR1 is MNHNY and CDR2 SVGAGI (reference sequence). Trimming cost V 7 bases and J 3 bases, with 14 bases left between them.